The 29 T cell receptor beta chains in this list originate from one sample, sequenced in a study of blood T cell repertoires in COVID-19. The assay was immunoSEQ multiplex PCR, and TCRdb's table has in-frame clones only and misses some. Seen here are some 430,000 clones, around 90% observed once, and the top ten hold approximately 0.65%. The source material was PBMCs or T cells enriched from blood (not recorded which). These receptors were collected from a man between 18 and 29 years old who had recovered from COVID-19.

The chain is built from TRBV2 and TRBJ2-7; the match to TRBD1 covers 12 bases. Per germline, CDR1 SNHLY and CDR2 FYNNEI. V was clipped by 7 bases and J by 4 bases; unmatched bases: 5. CDR3 length: 14 residues. CDR3 loop: CASTGTGGKYEQYF. The CDR3 DNA reads TGTGCCAGCACCGGGACAGGGGGCAAATACGAGCAGTACTTC.

This clone was recorded only once. V and J are TRBV4-1 and TRBJ1-1, with D maybe TRBD1 (5 bases). Germline V gene sequence: CDR1 MGHRA, CDR2 YSYEKL. The V end was cut by 2 bases, the J end by 0 bases, with 31 bases between. This CDR3 is 22 amino acids long. The CDR3 coding sequence is TGCGCCAGCAGCCAACTCTGGATTGCGGGGGTTAACTTTGACGGGTTGAACACTGAAGCTTTCTTT. Amino acid sequence: CASSQLWIAGVNFDGLNTEAFF.

The chain has TRBV27 and TRBJ1-6; TRBD1 matches at 7 bases. Trimming removed 6 bases from V and 2 bases from J; junction bases left unmatched: 16. Germline V lookup: CDR1 MNHEY, CDR2 SMNVEV (reference sequence). The CDR3 loop spans 19 amino acids. CDR3 sequence reads: CASRPATEPGQPYNSPLHF. Here the CDR3 DNA reads TGTGCCAGCAGACCCGCGACCGAGCCGGGACAGCCCTATAATTCACCCCTCCACTTT.

The chain uses TRBV2 and TRBJ2-1, with 9 bases fitting TRBD2. This CDR3 has 13 amino acids. The germline V gene encodes CDR1 SNHLY and CDR2 FYNNEI. Unmatched junction bases numbered 2, after V lost 4 bases and J lost 7 bases. CDR3 sequence reads: CASSASGRNEQFF. CDR3 in DNA: TGTGCCAGCAGTGCCAGCGGGAGGAATGAGCAGTTCTTC.

The chain combines TRBV3-1 (or the pseudogene TRBV3-2) with TRBJ1-2; D not resolved. The germline V gene encodes CDR1 LGHDT and CDR2 YNNKEL (reference sequence). CDR3 length equals 14 residues. Trimming removed 0 bases at V and 4 bases at J, with 9 bases between. The DNA of the CDR3 is TGTGCCAGCAGCCAAGATACAGCGGTCTATGGCTACACCTTC. Amino acids: CASSQDTAVYGYTF.

The CDR3 sequence: CASKREGTYEQYF. The CDR3, as DNA: TGTGCCAGTAAGCGGGAGGGGACCTACGAGCAGTACTTC. V is TRBV28 and J is TRBJ2-7; TRBD2 matches at 10 bases. Germline V gene lookup returns CDR1 MDHEN and CDR2 SYDVKM. The CDR3 spans 13 residues. J lost 2 bases, V lost 9 bases, and 4 bases had no gene match.

This chain joins TRBV19 and TRBJ1-5, with D tentatively TRBD1 (6 bases). This CDR3 region has 17 residues. In germline, CDR1 is LNHDA, CDR2 SQIVND (reference sequence). Trimming shortened V by 7 bases and J by 5 bases, and 24 bases separated the two germline ends. The CDR3 loop is CASTVVRGDKSHQPQHF. The CDR3 nucleotides read TGTGCCAGTACGGTAGTACGTGGGGACAAATCTCATCAGCCCCAGCATTTT. The full variable domain, in which reference TRBV19 and TRBJ1-5 provide the parts outside the CDR3, is DGGITQSPKYLFRKEGQNVTLSCEQNLNHDAMYWYRQDPGQGLRLIYYSQIVNDFQKGDIAEGYSVSREKKESFPLTVTSAQKNPTAFYLCASTVVRGDKSHQPQHFGDGTRLSIL.

The rearrangement uses TRBV27 and TRBJ1-2; tentative D call: TRBD1 (6 bases). Trimming took off 4 bases at V and 5 bases at J, with 11 bases between the two ends. This CDR3 is built from 13 residues. Looked up from germline, CDR1 is MNHEY and CDR2 is SMNVEV (reference sequence). The CDR3 DNA reads as TGTGCCAGCAGTTCCGGACAGACATATGGCTACACCTTC. Translation gives CASSSGQTYGYTF.

V is TRBV5-6 and J is TRBJ2-5, with 7 bases matching TRBD2. Germline lookup yields CDR1 SGHDT and CDR2 YYEEEE. The CDR3 is 14 residues long. Trimming removed 3 bases from V and 5 bases from J; junction bases left unmatched: 7. The DNA of the CDR3 is TGTGCCAGCAGCTCAGATGGGCGGGGGGAGACCCAGTACTTC. It is translated as CASSSDGRGETQYF.

The chain recombines TRBV28 with TRBJ1-2, with 8 bases aligning to TRBD1. This CDR3 spans 16 amino acids. The germline V gene has CDR1 MDHEN and CDR2 SYDVKM. Unmatched junction bases numbered 8, after V lost 5 bases and J lost 0 bases. The CDR3 DNA follows: TGTGCCAGCAGTCCCCGGACAGGGCGGACTAACTATGGCTACACCTTC. Amino acids: CASSPRTGRTNYGYTF.

The chain is built from TRBV21-1 and TRBJ2-3; the listed D gene, TRBD2, was not tested against the DNA. TRBV21-1 is recorded as a pseudogene. The CDR3 contains 16 residues. CDR3 in amino acids: CASSKETSGTTDTQYF. The DNA of the CDR3 is TGTGCCAGCAGCAAAGAAACTAGCGGTACCACAGATACGCAGTATTTT.

The V gene is TRBV6-5, the J gene TRBJ1-1; possible D gene TRBD1, 6 bases. The V end lost 7 bases, the J end lost 5 bases, and 14 bases lay between the germline ends. Germline V gene sequence: CDR1 MNHEY, CDR2 SVGAGI. The CDR3 is 13 amino acids. The CDR3 here is CASMRGQGTEAFF. In DNA form, the CDR3 reads TGTGCCAGCATGAGGGGTCAGGGGACTGAAGCTTTCTTT.

The chain couples TRBV15 to TRBJ1-1; D perhaps matches TRBD1 (5 bases). The length of the CDR3 is 13 residues. The ends were cut back, 0 bases at V and 7 bases at J, with 9 bases in the middle. Germline CDR1 LNHNV, CDR2 YYDKDF (reference sequence). CDR3 loop: CATSREGGSEAFF. CDR3 DNA sequence: TGTGCCACCAGCAGAGAGGGGGGTAGTGAAGCTTTCTTT.

This clone has only one observation. This chain joins TRBV5-1 and TRBJ2-5; D may be TRBD2 (5 bases). Germline values: CDR1 SGHRS, CDR2 YFSETQ. V was shortened by 4 bases and J by 0 bases, with 13 bases between the two germline ends. The CDR3 contains 15 residues. In nucleotides, the CDR3 is TGCGCCAGCAGCCTGACTCCGGGAAACCAAGAGACCCAGTACTTC. As protein: CASSLTPGNQETQYF. The full variable domain, rest sourced from reference TRBV5-1 and TRBJ2-5, is KAGVTQTPRYLIKTRGQQVTLSCSPISGHRSVSWYQQTPGQGLQFLFEYFSETQRNKGNFPGRFSGRQFSNSRSEMNVSTLELGDSALYLCASSLTPGNQETQYFGPGTRLLVL.

The V gene is TRBV29-1, the J gene TRBJ1-2; TRBD1 is a possible D gene (5 bases). Germline V gene sequence: CDR1 SQVTM, CDR2 ANQGSEA. Trimming left V 7 bases short and J 6 bases short, with 21 bases between. The CDR3 runs to 14 residues. The CDR3 spells CSGDPGAPGDGYTF. The CDR3 DNA follows: TGCAGCGGCGACCCCGGGGCGCCGGGGGATGGCTACACCTTC.

The chain uses TRBV18 and TRBJ2-7; TRBD1 aligns across 7 bases. Germline trimming cut 5 bases from V and 5 bases from J; bases unmatched to any gene: 6. Per germline, CDR1 KGHSH and CDR2 LQKENI. The CDR3 is 13 amino acids. CDR3 nucleotide sequence: TGTGCCAGCTCAAGGGGGCGCTATGACGAGCAGTACTTC. This codes for CASSRGRYDEQYF.

V gene TRBV6-5 combines with J gene TRBJ2-1, with 11 nucleotides matching TRBD2. CDR1 and CDR2 from the germline V gene are MNHEY and SVGAGI. The trim removed 6 bases at V and 5 bases at J, leaving 6 bases unmatched. The CDR3 has 15 residues. The CDR3 sequence: CASSILAGGNNEQFF. Written as DNA, the CDR3 is TGTGCCAGCAGCATCCTAGCGGGAGGTAACAATGAGCAGTTCTTC.

Here the CDR3 DNA reads TGTGCCAGCAGCCACAGGGACGAGCAGTACTTC. Translated, it gives CASSHRDEQYF. The V call is TRBV3-1 (or the pseudogene TRBV3-2), the J call TRBJ2-7; D perhaps matches TRBD1 (5 bases). The CDR3 runs to 11 residues. Trimming left V 3 bases short and J 5 bases short, with 5 bases between. Germline assignment: CDR1 LGHDT and CDR2 YNNKEL (reference sequence).

V usage is TRBV11-2 and J usage is TRBJ1-4; tentatively, D is TRBD1 (6 bases). Germline CDR1 and CDR2: SGHAT and FQNNGV. The CDR3 contains 16 residues. V was cut by 1 base and J by 8 bases, with 17 bases left in between. The CDR3 DNA reads as TGTGCCAGCAGCTTAGTTGGGGTAGGGGGTGCGGAAAAACTGTTTTTT. It codes for CASSLVGVGGAEKLFF.

J is TRBJ1-2 and V is TRBV27; D gene ambiguous. V was trimmed by 6 bases and J by 4 bases, leaving 12 bases between them. The CDR3 totals 13 residues. In germline, CDR1 is MNHEY, CDR2 SMNVEV (reference sequence). CDR3 region: CASRLASGYGYTF. CDR3 coding DNA: TGTGCCAGCAGATTGGCCTCTGGCTATGGCTACACCTTC.

The chain joins TRBV28 to TRBJ1-5, with 10 bases fitting TRBD1. The CDR3 loop spans 18 amino acids. The V segment lost 5 bases and the J segment 5 bases; nucleotides outside the gene matches: 15. Germline V lookup: CDR1 MDHEN, CDR2 SYDVKM. The CDR3: CASSASSGTGVFYQPQHF. CDR3 nucleotides: TGTGCCAGCAGTGCCTCTTCCGGGACAGGGGTGTTCTATCAGCCCCAGCATTTT.

This chain links TRBV2 with TRBJ1-4; D is undetermined. Germline CDR1 and CDR2: SNHLY and FYNNEI. The V gene lost 4 bases and the J gene lost 5 bases, with 14 bases spanning the gap. This CDR3 has 15 amino acids. CDR3 in amino acids: CASSGSASVNEKLFF. CDR3 coding DNA: TGTGCCAGCAGTGGATCCGCCAGCGTGAATGAAAAACTGTTTTTT.

This rearrangement joins TRBV6-4 to TRBJ2-1; 10 bases map to TRBD2. CDR1 and CDR2 (germline): MRHNA, SNTAGT. The CDR3 length is 19 residues. V was clipped by 0 bases and J by 12 bases; unmatched bases: 20. DNA of the CDR3: TGTGCCAGCAGTGACTCGAAAAGGCAGCGGGGGGGCCCGTCCACCAGGCAGTTCTTC. It specifies CASSDSKRQRGGPSTRQFF.

The chain couples TRBV6-6 to TRBJ2-2; no clear D gene. This CDR3 spans 15 amino acids. Germline V lookup: CDR1 MNHNY, CDR2 SVGAGI (reference sequence). Trimming took off 5 bases at V and 2 bases at J, with 12 bases between the two ends. CDR3: CASSPRQRNTGELFF. Written as DNA, the CDR3 is TGTGCCAGCAGTCCGAGGCAGCGTAACACCGGGGAGCTGTTTTTT.

This chain's CDR3 is CASRNYLYRGRAETQYF. CDR3 coding DNA: TGTGCCAGCAGAAACTACCTGTACAGGGGAAGGGCGGAGACCCAGTACTTC. The chain carries TRBV2 and TRBJ2-5, with 7 bases fitting TRBD1. Germline trimming cut 6 bases from V and 5 bases from J; bases unmatched to any gene: 18. This CDR3 has 17 amino acids. The germline V gene has CDR1 SNHLY and CDR2 FYNNEI.

The rearrangement uses TRBV10-3 and TRBJ2-3; TRBD1 matches at 9 bases. The CDR3 runs 18 residues. CDR1 and CDR2 from the germline V gene are ENHRY and SYGVKD. The V and J ends lost 0 bases and 1 base, in that order; junction bases with no gene match: 8. CDR3 DNA: TGTGCCATCAGTGAGTCCTATACTACAGGGGGCGGCACAGATACGCAGTATTTT. Amino acids: CAISESYTTGGGTDTQYF.

The rearrangement links TRBV9 to TRBJ1-6; D might be TRBD1 (5 bases). Germline V gives CDR1 SGDLS, CDR2 YYNGEE. V was cut by 0 bases and J by 8 bases, with 12 bases left in between. The CDR3 runs to 15 residues. CDR3 residues: CASSVGPGWDSPLHF. CDR3 coding DNA: TGTGCCAGCAGCGTAGGCCCAGGGTGGGATTCACCCCTCCACTTT.

This chain joins TRBV29-1 and TRBJ2-7; TRBD1 matches 9 bases. This CDR3 has 12 amino acids. Trimming at V came to 7 bases and at J to 6 bases, leaving 7 bases not matched to a gene. Germline V gene lookup returns CDR1 SQVTM and CDR2 ANQGSEA. The DNA of the CDR3 is TGCAGCGGTGGACAGGGGAATGGCGAGCAGTACTTC. Translating it yields CSGGQGNGEQYF.

This chain links TRBV28 with TRBJ2-7, with 11 bases aligning to TRBD2. The CDR3 contains 16 residues. The junction had 6 bases not matched to a gene; V was cut back by 5 bases and J by 0 bases. Looked up from germline, CDR1 is MDHEN and CDR2 is SYDVKM. Here the CDR3 DNA reads TGTGCCAGCAGTCCTAGCGGGGGGCGGGACTCCTACGAGCAGTACTTC. Translation gives CASSPSGGRDSYEQYF.